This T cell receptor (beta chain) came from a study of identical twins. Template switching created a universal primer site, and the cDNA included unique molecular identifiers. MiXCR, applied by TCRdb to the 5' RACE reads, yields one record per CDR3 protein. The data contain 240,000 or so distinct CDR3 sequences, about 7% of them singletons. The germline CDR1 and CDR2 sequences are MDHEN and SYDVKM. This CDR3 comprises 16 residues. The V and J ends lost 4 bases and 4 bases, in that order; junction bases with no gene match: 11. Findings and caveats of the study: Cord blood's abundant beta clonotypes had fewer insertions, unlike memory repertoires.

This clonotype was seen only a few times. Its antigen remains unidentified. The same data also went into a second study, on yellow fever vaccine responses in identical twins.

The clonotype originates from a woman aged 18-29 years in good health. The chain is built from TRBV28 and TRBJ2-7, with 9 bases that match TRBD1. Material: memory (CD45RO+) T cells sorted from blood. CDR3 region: CASSSPPGQGVYEQYF. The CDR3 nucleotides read TGTGCCAGCAGTTCCCCGCCGGGACAGGGCGTATACGAGCAGTACTTC. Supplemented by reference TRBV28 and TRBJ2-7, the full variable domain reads DVKVTQSSRYLVKRTGEKVFLECVQDMDHENMFWYRQDPGLGLRLIYFSYDVKMKEKGDIPEGYSVSREKKERFSLILESASTNQTSMYLCASSSPPGQGVYEQYFGPGTRLTVT.